This TCR beta chain was retrieved from a study of post-analysis software for immune sequencing data. Across the whole study: Disease trajectories encompassed relapsing-remitting, secondary progressive and progressive-relapsing multiple sclerosis.

Notes on the study in general: Controls had significantly higher normalized Chao1 diversity than multiple sclerosis patients. There were five TRBV segments more frequent in patients than controls, and TRBV5-6, TRBV5-1 and TRBV20-1 were among them. Clustering by F measure revealed strong co-clustering among samples prepared together in one batch.

Incorporated into the TCR beta cDNA libraries were unique molecular identifiers, which served to reduce PCR and sequencing biases. T cells numbering roughly 0.9 to 11 million gave rise to about 540,000 cDNA molecules. MiXCR, applied by TCRdb to the PCR reads, yields one record per CDR3 protein. The sample carries fewer than 850,000 distinct CDR3 sequences, roughly 30% recorded once. This clonotype showed up just a few times. Its target is not known. V shed 1 base and J shed 4 bases, with 11 bases lying between them. The CDR3 covers 14 residues. Looked up from germline, CDR1 is SGHRS and CDR2 is YFSETQ.

Sequencing input: blood. The receptor comes from a girl aged 5-17 years with multiple sclerosis. This chain links TRBV5-1 with TRBJ1-2; TRBD1 might be the D (5 bases). The CDR3 bases are TGCGCCAGCAGCTTGTTTTCCCAGGGCTATGGCTACACCTTC. Translating it yields CASSLFSQGYGYTF.